Given below is one T cell receptor beta chain in context. Repertoires were generated with immunoSEQ multiplex PCR, while TCRdb's copy carries only in-frame clones and drops some. This sample has fewer than 50,000 clones, with 70% to 85% found just once. These data are taken from a study of OX40 agonist ivuxolimab in advanced cancers. This sequence originates from an adult with an advanced solid tumor such as melanoma, head and neck, liver or kidney cancer. Source: CD4+ or CD8+ T cells sorted from blood, taken in a trial of the OX40 agonist ivuxolimab.

The CDR3 spells CASSLVSSGRYQYF. The CDR3 DNA reads as TGTGCCAGCAGCTTAGTCAGTAGCGGGAGATACCAGTACTTC. This chain joins TRBV11-2 and TRBJ2-5; 9 bases map to TRBD2. Germline V gene sequence: CDR1 SGHAT, CDR2 FQNNGV. V dropped 1 base and J dropped 10; count of bases not matched to a gene: 7. The CDR3 length is 14 residues.